Sequencing of this T cell receptor (beta chain) was carried out in a study of shared clonotypes between healthy human individuals. The method was immunoSEQ multiplex PCR; TCRdb's version includes in-frame clones alone and lacks a portion of them. The sample shows about 490,000 clones, 81% of them seen only once. This TCR derives from a woman in her 40s in good health. Some clones in this sample may be carry-over from other donors' samples. The sequenced sample was PBMCs.

CDR3 in amino acids: CASGSSPWGDTQYF. As DNA, the CDR3 is TGTGCCAGCGGTAGTAGCCCGTGGGGGGACACCCAGTACTTC. This chain uses TRBV6-1 with TRBJ2-5; D may be TRBD2 (6 bases). V was trimmed by 8 bases and J by 8 bases, leaving 21 bases between them. Germline CDR1 is MNHNS and CDR2 is SASEGT. There are 14 residues in the CDR3.